Presented here are 26 T cell receptor beta chains from one specimen sequenced in a study of blood T cell repertoires in COVID-19. The data were produced by immunoSEQ multiplex PCR, yet TCRdb's version contains in-frame clones alone and is incomplete. Of about 670,000 clones in the sample, about 90% were seen once. The sequencing sample was made of peripheral blood. These receptors were obtained from a woman under 30 with acute or convalescent COVID-19.

The gene calls are TRBV6-5 and TRBJ2-1; no reliable D call. V was clipped by 2 bases and J by 4 bases, with 15 bases between them. CDR1 is MNHEY and CDR2 is SVGAGI in the germline V gene. The length of the CDR3 is 16 residues. CDR3 nucleotide sequence: TGTGCCAGCAGTTACGTCGTCGATGGGCTTTACAATGAGCAGTTCTTC. This gives the protein CASSYVVDGLYNEQFF.

The chain carries TRBV2 and TRBJ2-5, with D hard to call. Germline CDR1 is SNHLY and CDR2 is FYNNEI. V lost 1 base, J lost 4 bases, and 7 bases lay in between. The CDR3 is made up of 13 amino acids. CDR3 in DNA: TGTGCCAGCAGTGAAGTGTGGGCAGAGACCCAGTACTTC. Its protein is CASSEVWAETQYF.

The V call is TRBV3-1 (or the pseudogene TRBV3-2), the J call TRBJ1-1; 10 bases fit TRBD1. The CDR3 has 16 residues. CDR1 LGHDT and CDR2 YNNKEL come from the germline V gene (reference sequence). J lost 11 bases, V lost 2 bases, and 14 bases had no gene match. In DNA form, the CDR3 reads TGTGCCAGCAGCCAACTACCCGGGACAGGGGACAGCGGGGCTTTCTTT. Translating gives CASSQLPGTGDSGAFF.

The chain has TRBV19 and TRBJ1-1; D is perhaps TRBD1 (6 bases). Germline loops: CDR1 LNHDA, CDR2 SQIVND (reference sequence). V was cut by 5 bases and J by 6 bases, with 19 bases left in between. This CDR3 has 15 residues. The CDR3 reads CASSSDRKKGAEAFF. CDR3 nucleotide sequence: TGTGCCAGTAGTTCGGACCGAAAAAAGGGGGCTGAAGCTTTCTTT.

This clone is a singleton in its sample. J is TRBJ1-5 and V is TRBV7-2, with a weak D call TRBD1 (6 bases). V lost 3 bases to trimming and J lost 2 bases, with 11 bases between them. Germline V gives CDR1 SGHTA, CDR2 FQGNSA. The CDR3 covers 15 residues. The CDR3 coding sequence is TGTGCCAGCAGCTTCCAGCGGACAGGCAATCAGCCCCAGCATTTT. Translating gives CASSFQRTGNQPQHF. The full variable domain, rest sourced from reference TRBV7-2 and TRBJ1-5, is GAGVSQSPSNKVTEKGKDVELRCDPISGHTALYWYRQSLGQGLEFLIYFQGNSAPDKSGLPSDRFSAERTGGSVSTLTIQRTQQEDSAVYLCASSFQRTGNQPQHFGDGTRLSIL.

The rearrangement uses TRBV6-5 and TRBJ1-1, with a tentative D call TRBD1 (6 bases). CDR3 length: 13 amino acids. Trimming shortened V by 10 bases and J by 5 bases, and 17 bases separated the two germline ends. Germline V gene lookup returns CDR1 MNHEY and CDR2 SVGAGI. The CDR3 DNA follows: TGTGCCACAACCCGCGGGGGGCAGACTGAAGCTTTCTTT. Translating it yields CATTRGGQTEAFF.

The gene calls are TRBV21-1 and TRBJ2-5; the table gives TRBD2 as D, unverified against the DNA. TRBV21-1 is termed a pseudogene. The CDR3 is 14 residues long. CDR3 bases: TGTGCCAGCAGCAAAGCGTCGGCGGGGGGGTCCCAGTACTTC. It codes for CASSKASAGGSQYF.

The V and J genes are TRBV11-3 and TRBJ2-1; weak D call: TRBD1 (6 bases). The CDR3 runs 14 residues. From germline, CDR1 is SGHNT and CDR2 YENEEA. V lost 6 bases, J lost 7 bases, and 16 bases lay in between. CDR3 bases: TGTGCCAGCAGTCCAGGGGTGGATTGGAATGAGCAGTTCTTC. Translated, it gives CASSPGVDWNEQFF.

The DNA for the CDR3 is TGTGCCATCAGTCCCGGGACAGGGAACACTGAAGCTTTCTTT. Protein sequence: CAISPGTGNTEAFF. The chain recombines TRBV10-3 with TRBJ1-1; 8 bases are shared with TRBD1. CDR3 size: 14 residues. The V gene's germline CDR1 is ENHRY and CDR2 SYGVKD. After removal of 5 bases from V and 1 base from J, the junction contained 3 bases not matched to a gene.

This clone showed up just once. This chain joins TRBV12-3 or TRBV12-4 and TRBJ1-2, with D maybe TRBD1 (6 bases). CDR3 length equals 12 residues. Between the trimmed V and J ends, which lost 5 bases and 7 bases, there was a span of 11 bases. The CDR3 nucleotides are TGTGCCAGCAGTCCTCAGGGGATTGGCTACACCTTC. Translated, it gives CASSPQGIGYTF.

The chain joins TRBV18 to TRBJ1-1, with 8 nucleotides matching TRBD1. Trimming cost V 3 bases and J 7 bases; bases outside gene matches: 4. Germline lookup yields CDR1 KGHSH and CDR2 LQKENI. The CDR3 is made up of 13 amino acids. CDR3 amino acids: CASSPTGAREAFF. The DNA of the CDR3 is TGTGCCAGCTCACCGACAGGGGCCCGTGAAGCTTTCTTT.

This clone was recorded once. CDR3 sequence (DNA): TGTGCCAGCAGCCAATCCCTGGGAGGGGGCACTGAAGCTTTCTTT. Translating gives CASSQSLGGGTEAFF. V is TRBV3-1 (or the pseudogene TRBV3-2) and J is TRBJ1-1, with D possibly being TRBD1 (6 bases). The CDR3 is 15 residues long. Trimming stripped 2 bases from V and 4 bases from J, with 14 bases between. Looked up from germline, CDR1 is LGHDT and CDR2 is YNNKEL (reference sequence).

The chain recombines TRBV30 with TRBJ1-2; D uncertain. This CDR3 comprises 13 residues. The germline V and J ends were trimmed by 6 bases and 4 bases, with 15 bases remaining between them. Per the germline V gene, CDR1 is GTSNPN and CDR2 is SVGIG (reference sequence). CDR3 DNA: TGTGCCTGTGGCCAGGAGGGAGGCTATGGCTACACCTTC. Translated, it gives CACGQEGGYGYTF.

This clone was seen only once. The chain links TRBV9 to TRBJ2-7; possibly TRBD1 for D (5 bases). Deletions cut 4 bases from V and 3 bases from J, with 17 bases between. This CDR3 is built from 15 residues. Germline CDR1 is SGDLS and CDR2 is YYNGEE. DNA of the CDR3: TGTGCCAGCAGCCCCCAGGTTGACAGTTTCTACGAGCAGTACTTC. Encoded protein: CASSPQVDSFYEQYF.

V is TRBV9 and J is TRBJ1-1; 10 bases map to TRBD1. Germline V CDR1 and CDR2: SGDLS, YYNGEE. The CDR3 extends over 19 amino acids. Trimming took 2 bases from V and 5 from J; bases not matched to a gene: 18. DNA for the CDR3: TGTGCCAGCAGCGTCCGCCCCGGGACAGGGGATGTGGGAAAGACTGAAGCTTTCTTT. Its protein product is CASSVRPGTGDVGKTEAFF.

The chain uses TRBV11-2 and TRBJ1-4; TRBD1 matches at 10 bases. V lost 6 bases and J lost 0; bases outside the gene matches: 7. The CDR3 has 17 amino acids. Germline CDR1 and CDR2: SGHAT and FQNNGV. CDR3 protein: CASSQRDRGTTNEKLFF. The CDR3 region has the DNA TGTGCCAGCAGTCAACGGGACAGGGGAACAACTAATGAAAAACTGTTTTTT.

In DNA, the CDR3 is TGCGCCAGCAGCCAAGAGGGAGACGGACGCAATCAGCCCCAGCATTTT. The encoded protein is CASSQEGDGRNQPQHF. The chain recombines TRBV4-1 with TRBJ1-5; D gene uncertain. The CDR3 sequence is 16 residues long. The germline V and J ends were trimmed by 0 bases and 2 bases, with 11 bases remaining between them. The V gene's germline CDR1 is MGHRA and CDR2 YSYEKL.

V usage is TRBV7-2 and J usage is TRBJ1-2, with D unclear. Trimming took off 1 base at V and 2 bases at J, with 5 bases between the two ends. Germline V lookup: CDR1 SGHTA, CDR2 FQGNSA. This CDR3 comprises 13 residues. As DNA, the CDR3 is TGTGCCAGCAGCTTAGAACGGAACTATGGCTACACCTTC. The encoded protein is CASSLERNYGYTF. Based on the CDR3 plus reference TRBV7-2 and TRBJ1-2, the full variable domain is GAGVSQSPSNKVTEKGKDVELRCDPISGHTALYWYRQSLGQGLEFLIYFQGNSAPDKSGLPSDRFSAERTGGSVSTLTIQRTQQEDSAVYLCASSLERNYGYTFGSGTRLTVV.

The chain recombines TRBV7-9 with TRBJ1-1; the match to TRBD1 covers 7 bases. This CDR3 spans 11 amino acids. Trimming removed 10 bases from V and 5 bases from J; junction bases left unmatched: 4. Germline lookup yields CDR1 SEHNR and CDR2 FQNEAQ (reference sequence). The CDR3 loop is CATTGVTEAFF. Written as DNA, the CDR3 is TGTGCCACCACAGGGGTTACTGAAGCTTTCTTT. Full variable domain (missing parts from reference TRBV7-9 and TRBJ1-1): DTGVSQNPRHKITKRGQNVTFRCDPISEHNRLYWYRQTLGQGPEFLTYFQNEAQLEKSRLLSDRFSAERPKGSFSTLEIQRTEQGDSAMYLCATTGVTEAFFGQGTRLTVV.

This clone was counted once. This CDR3 is also generated by other DNA sequences in the sample. The V gene is TRBV9, the J gene TRBJ1-2; D is unresolved. CDR1 is SGDLS and CDR2 is YYNGEE in the germline V gene. Trimming pared 3 bases from V and 0 bases from J, leaving 6 bases between. The CDR3 is made up of 13 amino acids. The CDR3 sequence: CASSDRANYGYTF. The CDR3 region has the DNA TGTGCCAGCAGCGATCGAGCTAACTATGGCTACACCTTC.

The chain is built from TRBV5-1 and TRBJ2-3, with D possibly matching TRBD2 (6 bases). Trimming shortened V by 2 bases and J by 3 bases, and 10 bases separated the two germline ends. The CDR3 covers 14 residues. CDR1 and CDR2 (germline): SGHRS, YFSETQ. CDR3 nucleotide sequence: TGCGCCAGCAGCTTTGCGGGGAGTACAGATACGCAGTATTTT. Its translation: CASSFAGSTDTQYF.

This clone has only a few counts. The chain uses TRBV12-3 or TRBV12-4 and TRBJ2-1; D is undetermined. V lost 1 base and J 4 bases, leaving 5 bases between the germline ends. The CDR3 is 13 amino acids. The CDR3 nucleotides read TGTGCCAGCAGTTTAGGGCATTACAATGAGCAGTTCTTC. This gives the protein CASSLGHYNEQFF.

J is TRBJ1-4 and V is TRBV15, with a tentative D call TRBD1 (6 bases). V was shortened by 1 base and J by 5 bases, with 11 bases between the two germline ends. This CDR3 is 15 amino acids long. Germline V gene lookup returns CDR1 LNHNV and CDR2 YYDKDF (reference sequence). The CDR3 bases are TGTGCCACCAGCAGAGGAGGGGGGGAGAATGAAAAACTGTTTTTT. It codes for CATSRGGGENEKLFF. Complete variable domain (other parts from reference TRBV15 and TRBJ1-4): DAMVIQNPRYQVTQFGKPVTLSCSQTLNHNVMYWYQQKSSQAPKLLFHYYDKDFNNEADTPDNFQSRRPNTSFCFLDIRSPGLGDTAMYLCATSRGGGENEKLFFGSGTQLSVL.

This rearrangement joins TRBV6-5 to TRBJ1-1; a possible D gene is TRBD1 (5 bases). Germline CDR1 reads MNHEY; CDR2 reads SVGAGI. Trimming removed 8 bases from V and 6 bases from J, with 16 bases in between. This CDR3 has 13 residues. This chain's CDR3 is CASSVAGGPEAFF. DNA for the CDR3: TGTGCCAGCTCAGTTGCCGGGGGACCTGAAGCTTTCTTT.

J is TRBJ1-1 and V is TRBV6-5; the D gene is possibly TRBD1 (5 bases). The ends were cut back, 2 bases at V and 4 bases at J, with 8 bases in the middle. The germline gives CDR1 MNHEY, CDR2 SVGAGI. This CDR3 is built from 13 residues. The CDR3 here is CASSYPRGTEAFF. The CDR3, as DNA: TGTGCCAGCAGTTACCCTAGGGGCACTGAAGCTTTCTTT.

The chain recombines TRBV6-5 with TRBJ1-1; no definite D call. The V gene's germline CDR1 is MNHEY and CDR2 SVGAGI. The V end was cut by 0 bases, the J end by 5 bases, with 7 bases between. CDR3 size: 13 residues. The CDR3 sequence is CASSYSRWTEAFF. The CDR3 DNA reads TGTGCCAGCAGTTACTCTCGGTGGACTGAAGCTTTCTTT.